This TCR beta chain came from a study of CD8 T cells in ankylosing spondylitis (dated by TCRdb to about 2017). Background for the entire study: The study profiled T cell receptor beta repertoires in healthy donors and ankylosing spondylitis patients to find disease-linked TCR variants. Peripheral blood was sampled, and synovial fluid was additionally collected from ankylosing spondylitis patients. In total, the full study cohort was made up of roughly 100 healthy donors and some 26 ankylosing spondylitis patients.

This clonotype has at least ten counts. The specificity of this receptor is unknown. No base quality values were provided; no much bigger clone lies one nucleotide off. Germline trimming: 5 bases from V, 5 bases from J; junction bases outside gene matches: 14. Taken from cysteine to phenylalanine, the CDR3 has 15 residues. The read is trimmed to its CDR3 DNA, 45 bases read in frame from base 1. The germline V gene encodes CDR1 DFQATT and CDR2 SNEGSKA (reference sequence). Here is what the overall study found, with its caveats: A CD8+ phenotype was shown by the disease-linked clones, which were found at relatively low frequencies in peripheral blood. Significant enrichment of the disease-linked clones was reported in matched synovial fluid samples from ankylosing spondylitis patients. Some of the motif variants had been reported before in the synovial fluid and blood of reactive arthritis patients, a finding that suggests common disease-initiation mechanisms. Blood from ankylosing spondylitis patients appeared to be characterized by a TCR beta motif made up of under 10 highly homologous amino acid variants.

Reads for this sample came from an Illumina HiSeq 2500. Quantitative 5'-RACE with molecular barcodes was used to prepare TCR beta libraries. From the authors' description of their analysis: Disease-linked TCR variants were identified with a new computational method built on a probabilistic model of VDJ rearrangement. TCRdb passed the public sequencing reads through fastp at Q25 and MiXCR, retaining productive beta sequences. When rows share a CDR3 protein, they turn into one entry using the most common DNA and genes. TCRdb, not the authors, supplied the V and J calls. The sample table shows a few hundred thousand distinct CDR3 sequences, and around 17% are seen once. About 44% of the sample is held by the ten biggest clonotypes.

This receptor was identified in a male donor with ankylosing spondylitis. This receptor chain uses TRBV20-1 and TRBJ2-5; the central 7 bases match TRBD1. The specimen sequenced was blood, either unsorted or a sorted T cell fraction (not recorded which). The nucleotides are TGCAGTGCTCCGCCGCTGGGACAGTACAGCGAGACCCAGTACTTC. Translated, it reads CSAPPLGQYSETQYF.